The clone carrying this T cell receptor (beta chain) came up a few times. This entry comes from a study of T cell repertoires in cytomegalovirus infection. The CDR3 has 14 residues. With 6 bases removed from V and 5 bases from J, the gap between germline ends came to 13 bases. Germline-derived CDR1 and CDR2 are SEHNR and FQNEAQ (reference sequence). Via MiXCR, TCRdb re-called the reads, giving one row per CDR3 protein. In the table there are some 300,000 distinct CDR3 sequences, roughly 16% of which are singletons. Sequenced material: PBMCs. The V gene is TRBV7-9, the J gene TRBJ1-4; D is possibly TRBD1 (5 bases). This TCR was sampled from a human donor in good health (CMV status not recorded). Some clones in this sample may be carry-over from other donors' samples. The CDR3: CASRQIRDNEKLFF. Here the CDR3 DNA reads TGTGCCAGCAGACAAATCCGGGACAATGAAAAACTGTTTTTT.